The 7 T cell receptor beta chains presented below share a single source sample, sequenced in a study of T-cell reconstitution after alpha-beta-depleted transplantation in children. Researchers prepared the TCRbeta library using unique molecular identifiers, the study reports. MiXCR, applied by TCRdb to the PCR reads, yields one record per CDR3 protein. This sample yields almost 500,000 distinct CDR3 sequences, of which approximately 12% are seen a single time; about 6% belongs to the top ten. The sequencing here drew on PBMCs from the stem cell graft donor, taken from the stem cell graft. The receptors were gathered from a human donor who donated a stem cell graft to a child with combined immunodeficiency.

This clonotype has a handful of counts. The chain carries TRBV12-3 or TRBV12-4 and TRBJ1-1; no clear D gene. V dropped 5 bases and J dropped 4 bases, with 5 bases sitting between them. This CDR3 is built from 11 residues. CDR3 nucleotides: TGTGCCAGCAGTACTGGCACTGAAGCTTTCTTT. Protein: CASSTGTEAFF.

The table lists this clonotype with many counts. V is TRBV6-2 or TRBV6-3 and J is TRBJ2-5, with no clear D. Trimming took off 6 bases at V and 1 base at J, with 15 bases between the two ends. This CDR3 has 15 amino acids. CDR1 is MNHEY, CDR2 SVGEGT, per germline. CDR3 coding DNA: TGTGCCAGCAGCGGTACTTCACGGCTCCAAGAGACCCAGTACTTC. Protein sequence: CASSGTSRLQETQYF.

This clonotype was detected only a few times. The CDR3 loop reads CACGLGGYEQYF. The CDR3 coding sequence is TGTGCCTGTGGACTAGGAGGCTACGAGCAGTACTTC. V is TRBV6-1 and J is TRBJ2-7; 7 positions match TRBD2. From germline, CDR1 is MNHNS and CDR2 SASEGT. The CDR3 covers 12 residues. V lost 11 bases to trimming and J lost 3 bases; unmatched junction nucleotides: 7.

Here the CDR3 reads CASSLRGEILDTQYF. CDR3 coding DNA: TGTGCCAGCAGCTTGCGGGGAGAGATTTTGGATACGCAGTATTTT. This chain joins TRBV21-1 and TRBJ2-3; TRBD2 is taken as the D call from the table, unchecked against the DNA. TRBV21-1 is recorded as a pseudogene. CDR3 length equals 15 residues.

This clonotype was counted only a few times. The gene calls are TRBV3-1 and TRBJ2-5, with D possibly called TRBD1 or TRBD2 (5 bases each). Trimming shortened V by 4 bases and J by 9 bases, and 21 bases separated the two germline ends. The germline V gene encodes CDR1 LGHDT and CDR2 YNNKEL (reference sequence). The CDR3 has 15 residues. CDR3 protein: CASSPKTVFKEAQYF. In nucleotides, the CDR3 is TGTGCCAGCAGCCCTAAGACAGTGTTTAAGGAGGCCCAGTACTTC.

This clonotype appeared many times. The rearrangement uses TRBV12-3 or TRBV12-4 and TRBJ2-1; 10 bases are a match to TRBD2. This CDR3 spans 17 amino acids. Trimming at V came to 4 bases and at J to 2 bases, leaving 8 bases not matched to a gene. In DNA, the CDR3 is TGTGCCAGCAGTTCCTCCGGGACTAGCGCAACCTACAATGAGCAGTTCTTC. The encoded protein is CASSSSGTSATYNEQFF.

The chain uses TRBV19 and TRBJ2-5; possible D gene TRBD2, 5 bases. The CDR3 extends over 13 amino acids. V dropped 3 bases and J dropped 4 bases, with 9 bases sitting between them. Germline V gene data show CDR1 as LNHDA and CDR2 as SQIVND (reference sequence). The CDR3 bases are TGTGCCAGTAGTATGGCAGGAGGAGAGACCCAGTACTTC. Its translation is CASSMAGGETQYF.